The 18 T cell receptor beta chains listed next were all sequenced from one sample in a study of shared clonotypes between healthy human individuals. Sequencing was performed with immunoSEQ multiplex PCR; in TCRdb, only in-frame clones are kept and a portion is missing. The table includes roughly 500,000 clones, 70% to 85% detected once. The sample consisted of PBMCs. Receptor source: a woman aged 40 to 55 in good health. Some clones in this sample may be carry-over from other donors' samples.

V gene TRBV6-1 combines with J gene TRBJ2-2, with 8 bases lining up with TRBD2. Trimming removed 4 bases from V and 6 bases from J; junction bases left unmatched: 10. Germline V gene data show CDR1 as MNHNS and CDR2 as SASEGT. The CDR3 runs to 16 residues. CDR3 DNA sequence: TGTGCCAGCAGTGCCCCGGCGGGAGGCCCGCCCGGGGAGCTGTTTTTT. This gives the protein CASSAPAGGPPGELFF.

The CDR3 DNA follows: TGTGCCAGCAGCTTGACTCTAGCGGGAGGGCCGGATGAGCAGTTCTTC. The encoded protein is CASSLTLAGGPDEQFF. The genes are TRBV7-9 and TRBJ2-1, with 12 nucleotides matching TRBD2. V dropped 3 bases and J dropped 8; count of bases not matched to a gene: 8. This CDR3 has 16 amino acids. Germline CDR1 is SEHNR and CDR2 is FQNEAQ (reference sequence). The full variable domain, with the rest looked up from reference TRBV7-9 and TRBJ2-1, is DTGVSQNPRHKITKRGQNVTFRCDPISEHNRLYWYRQTLGQGPEFLTYFQNEAQLEKSRLLSDRFSAERPKGSFSTLEIQRTEQGDSAMYLCASSLTLAGGPDEQFFGPGTRLTVL.

To note about this clone: The sample carries other DNA sequences with the same CDR3. The genes are TRBV7-2 and TRBJ1-5; D remains unclear. CDR3 length equals 15 residues. CDR1 and CDR2 (germline): SGHTA, FQGNSA. Trimming removed 5 bases from V and 2 bases from J, with 13 bases in between. CDR3 bases: TGTGCCAGCAGCCTAAGGATCTCGGGCAATCAGCCCCAGCATTTT. Its translation is CASSLRISGNQPQHF.

This sequence joins TRBV9 and TRBJ2-7, with TRBD2 identical over 14 bases. The CDR3 is made up of 16 amino acids. CDR1 SGDLS and CDR2 YYNGEE come from the germline V gene. With V trimmed by 4 bases and J by 5 bases, 8 bases remained unmatched. The CDR3 loop reads CASSFGTSGSPDEQYF. The CDR3 bases are TGTGCCAGCAGCTTCGGGACTAGCGGGAGTCCAGACGAGCAGTACTTC. The variable domain in full, with the rest retrieved from reference TRBV9 and TRBJ2-7, is DSGVTQTPKHLITATGQRVTLRCSPRSGDLSVYWYQQSLDQGLQFLIQYYNGEERAKGNILERFSAQQFPDLHSELNLSSLELGDSALYFCASSFGTSGSPDEQYFGPGTRLTVT.

A note on this clone: Just one base apart from a much larger clone, this may be a read error. Other DNA variants within this sample encode the same CDR3. V is TRBV18 and J is TRBJ2-2; D call uncertain. The CDR3 covers 17 residues. The V gene's germline CDR1 is KGHSH and CDR2 LQKENI. The CDR3 sequence: CASSPRRELTNTGELFF. The CDR3 nucleotides are TGTGCCAGCTCGCCACGACGAGAGCTTACGAACACCGGGGAGCTGTTTTTT.

The rearrangement joins TRBV7-9 to TRBJ1-2; tentatively, D is TRBD1 (5 bases). The CDR3 contains 16 residues. V gave up 4 bases and J gave up 3 bases, with 18 bases separating them. Per germline, CDR1 SEHNR and CDR2 FQNEAQ (reference sequence). The DNA of the CDR3 is TGTGCCAGCAGCTCCTCGCCCTGGGGGTTGGACTATGGCTACACCTTC. This encodes CASSSSPWGLDYGYTF.

The chain recombines TRBV29-1 with TRBJ2-5; D unresolved. Germline V gives CDR1 SQVTM, CDR2 ANQGSEA. Trimming cost V 4 bases and J 4 bases, with 13 bases left between them. The CDR3 covers 13 residues. CDR3 protein: CSVGPMVRETQYF. CDR3 nucleotide sequence: TGCAGCGTTGGACCCATGGTCCGAGAGACCCAGTACTTC.

As regards this clone: A much bigger clone sits one base away, suggesting this may be a read error. J is TRBJ2-3 and V is TRBV13, with D unresolved. Trimming took off 3 bases at V and 0 bases at J, with 1 base between the two ends. CDR3 length: 12 amino acids. The germline CDR1 and CDR2 sequences are PRHDT and FYEKMQ (reference sequence). The CDR3 protein is CASSFSTDTQYF. Written as DNA, the CDR3 is TGTGCCAGCAGCTTTAGCACAGATACGCAGTATTTT.

V and J are TRBV28 and TRBJ2-7; TRBD1 agrees at 8 bases. The germline gives CDR1 MDHEN, CDR2 SYDVKM. This CDR3 comprises 14 residues. Trimming removed 3 bases from V and 6 bases from J; junction bases left unmatched: 7. This chain's CDR3 is CASSFLQGAREQYF. The CDR3 coding sequence is TGTGCCAGCAGTTTTTTGCAGGGGGCACGCGAGCAGTACTTC.

In DNA, the CDR3 is TGTGCCAGCAGCTTGGGACTAGCGACAGATACGCAGTATTTT. This translates into CASSLGLATDTQYF. V is TRBV7-3 and J is TRBJ2-3, with TRBD2 identical over 10 bases. V dropped 3 bases and J dropped 3; count of bases not matched to a gene: 0. Per the germline V gene, CDR1 is SGHTA and CDR2 is FQGTGA. This CDR3 region has 14 residues.

This clone was detected only a few times. This sequence joins TRBV28 and TRBJ2-7; tentative D call: TRBD1 (6 bases). The CDR3 has 15 residues. V gave up 2 bases and J gave up 4 bases, with 15 bases separating them. Germline V gene sequence: CDR1 MDHEN, CDR2 SYDVKM. The CDR3 spells CASSLNLRQAYEQYF. In nucleotides, the CDR3 is TGTGCCAGCAGTTTAAACCTCCGACAGGCATACGAGCAGTACTTC. Complete variable domain (other parts from reference TRBV28 and TRBJ2-7): DVKVTQSSRYLVKRTGEKVFLECVQDMDHENMFWYRQDPGLGLRLIYFSYDVKMKEKGDIPEGYSVSREKKERFSLILESASTNQTSMYLCASSLNLRQAYEQYFGPGTRLTVT.

This clone occurred many times. The chain joins TRBV9 to TRBJ1-4; D is possibly TRBD1 (5 bases). This CDR3 comprises 14 residues. Trimming removed 3 bases from V and 8 bases from J, with 14 bases in between. CDR1 and CDR2 from the germline V gene are SGDLS and YYNGEE. CDR3 bases: TGTGCCAGCAGCGCGGGAGTTGGGGGAGAAAAACTGTTTTTT. Translating gives CASSAGVGGEKLFF.

This clone showed up just a few times. This CDR3 is CASSLSARGGGTDTQYF. For the CDR3, the DNA is TGTGCCAGCAGCTTATCTGCGCGTGGGGGTGGGACAGATACGCAGTATTTT. The chain combines TRBV7-8 with TRBJ2-3, with D perhaps TRBD1 or TRBD2 (5 bases each). Trimming pared 2 bases from V and 3 bases from J, leaving 18 bases between. CDR1 is SGHVS and CDR2 is FQNEAQ in the germline V gene. The CDR3 has 17 residues.

V usage is TRBV30 and J usage is TRBJ1-5, with a tentative D call TRBD1 (5 bases). The germline V and J ends were trimmed by 0 bases and 10 bases, with 13 bases remaining between them. Per the germline V gene, CDR1 is GTSNPN and CDR2 is SVGIG (reference sequence). The CDR3 spans 13 residues. CDR3 region: CAWSVGPTRPQHF. DNA of the CDR3: TGTGCCTGGAGTGTGGGACCGACCCGACCCCAGCATTTT.

The V gene is TRBV28, the J gene TRBJ1-4; 8 nucleotides line up with TRBD1. Germline assignment: CDR1 MDHEN and CDR2 SYDVKM. The V gene end was trimmed by 2 bases and the J gene end by 14 bases; junction bases not matched to a gene: 10. There are 14 residues in the CDR3. The CDR3 DNA reads as TGTGCCAGCAGTTTAGAGGTACAGGGGGGTAGGCTGTTTTTT. Encoded protein: CASSLEVQGGRLFF. The full variable domain, its missing parts supplied by reference TRBV28 and TRBJ1-4, is DVKVTQSSRYLVKRTGEKVFLECVQDMDHENMFWYRQDPGLGLRLIYFSYDVKMKEKGDIPEGYSVSREKKERFSLILESASTNQTSMYLCASSLEVQGGRLFFGSGTQLSVL.

The chain couples TRBV11-2 to TRBJ2-3; D is possibly TRBD2 (6 bases). The CDR3 sequence is 16 residues long. The V end was cut by 4 bases, the J end by 1 base, with 15 bases between. Per the germline V gene, CDR1 is SGHAT and CDR2 is FQNNGV. This CDR3 is CASSSVDGEGTDTQYF. The DNA for the CDR3 is TGTGCCAGCAGCTCAGTGGACGGGGAGGGCACAGATACGCAGTATTTT.

This rearrangement joins TRBV2 to TRBJ1-4; D perhaps matches TRBD1 (5 bases). V was shortened by 4 bases and J by 8 bases, with 11 bases between the two germline ends. Germline V gives CDR1 SNHLY, CDR2 FYNNEI. The CDR3 is 13 amino acids. CDR3 DNA sequence: TGTGCCAGCAGTGGGGAACCAGGGGAAAAACTGTTTTTT. It codes for CASSGEPGEKLFF. The complete variable domain, with remaining parts taken from reference TRBV2 and TRBJ1-4, reads EPEVTQTPSHQVTQMGQEVILRCVPISNHLYFYWYRQILGQKVEFLVSFYNNEISEKSEIFDDQFSVERPDGSNFTLKIRSTKLEDSAMYFCASSGEPGEKLFFGSGTQLSVL.

This clone was counted between two and nine times. The V gene is TRBV7-9, the J gene TRBJ2-7; D uncertain. The CDR3 runs to 12 residues. From germline, CDR1 is SEHNR and CDR2 FQNEAQ (reference sequence). With 6 bases removed from V and 2 bases from J, the gap between germline ends came to 8 bases. CDR3 sequence reads: CASSGIPYEQYF. For the CDR3, the DNA is TGTGCCAGCAGTGGGATTCCCTACGAGCAGTACTTC.